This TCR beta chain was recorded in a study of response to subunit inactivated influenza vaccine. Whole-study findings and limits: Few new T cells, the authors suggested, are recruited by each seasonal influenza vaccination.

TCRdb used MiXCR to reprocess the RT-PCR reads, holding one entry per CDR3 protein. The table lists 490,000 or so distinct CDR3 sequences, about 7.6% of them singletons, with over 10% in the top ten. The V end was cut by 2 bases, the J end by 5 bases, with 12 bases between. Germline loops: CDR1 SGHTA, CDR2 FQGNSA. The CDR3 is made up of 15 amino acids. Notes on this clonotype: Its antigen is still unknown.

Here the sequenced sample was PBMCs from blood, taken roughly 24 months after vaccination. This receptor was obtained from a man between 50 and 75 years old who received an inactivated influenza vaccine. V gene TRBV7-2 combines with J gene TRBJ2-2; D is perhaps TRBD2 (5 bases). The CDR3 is CASSLLNRGTGELFF. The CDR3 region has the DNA TGTGCCAGCAGCTTATTAAATCGAGGGACCGGGGAGCTGTTTTTT.